Sequencing of this T cell receptor (beta chain) was carried out in a study of beta chain features in type 1 diabetes (dated by TCRdb to between 2017 and 2018). Describing the broader study: Mean age, gender distribution, total cell number and subset yield were not different between patients and healthy donors. Across all samples, fewer than 130 million sorted cells were examined, and cell number per subset correlated strongly with RNA yield. The study compared TCRB repertoires of sorted circulating CD4+ T cell subsets between recently diagnosed type 1 diabetes patients and matched healthy donors. Whereas all 28 donors provided naive and central memory subsets, regulatory and stem cell-like memory subsets were isolated from just 8 patients and about 8 healthy donors. The study at large found these results: Only small numbers of individuals were included in the HLA sub-analyses, which left unresolved whether HLA type had any influence on TCRB rearrangement. Fewer insertions and more nucleotide deletions at VDJ recombination sites were observed in patients with type 1 diabetes, implying thymic rearrangement abnormalities. Because cDNA was sequenced instead of genomic DNA, highly expressing activated cells could be over-represented, though the groups showed no difference in activation or CD3 levels. Shorter templates might be favored by PCR, yet because patient and control samples were amplified and corrected together, any such skew would affect both groups equally. Naive, central memory and regulatory TCRB repertoires appeared more similar among patients than among healthy donors. A moderate but significant shortening of TCRB CDR3 length was observed in type 1 diabetes patients in all four CD4+ subsets.

The CDR3 measures 15 amino acids from cysteine to phenylalanine. CDR3 DNA only is kept here, 45 bases in frame from base 1. All of the isolated RNA was reverse transcribed with the High Capacity cDNA Reverse Transcription Kit, so expressed TCRB transcripts were sequenced. Deep immunoSEQ sequencing was performed on naive, central memory and regulatory T cell samples, with an average of around 3.5 million total reads per sample. Sorted cells were lysed in RLT buffer and RNA was extracted with DNase-treated RNeasy Micro or Mini kits, depending on cell number. To prevent cross-contamination, every cell subset was processed on its own, while patient and healthy donor samples were processed together. Using the immunoSEQ multiplex PCR, TCRB sequences were amplified from cDNA into 87-bp fragments spanning the CDR3 region. Sequencing of the amplicons was done on the Illumina HiSeq platform. The original methods were these. PCR bias was computationally corrected using synthetic template baselines, reads within Hamming distance 2 were collapsed, and singletons that could not be merged were discarded. Reads were aligned against IMGT so that V, D and J genes, CDR3 length and insertions or deletions at six rearrangement sites could be assigned. Within each subset, clonotype counts were normalized to sorted cell number, after which true diversity and Gini coefficients were computed with the tcR R package. Repertoire sharing was quantified using the overlap coefficient calculated on TCRB nucleotide sequences. Out-of-frame TCRB sequences from naive cells were analyzed as a proxy for the pre-selection repertoire. Held by TCRdb, this immuneACCESS table contains in-frame sequences only and omits some clones. Under half of the omission traces to an unresolved V gene where checked; the cause of the rest is unknown. V, J and clone size are taken as reported in that table, and D and trimming were inferred from the DNA itself. The sample table lists roughly 610,000 clones, roughly a sixth of them with a count of one. The ten top clones hold about 0.086% of the sample.

This clone occurred a few times. The antigen it binds to is not known. No much larger clone is present one base from it, and per-base qualities are unavailable. A single peripheral blood draw of around 120 mL on average was collected from each donor into heparinised tubes. A BD FACSAria II and a panel including CD45RO, CCR7, CD25, CD127, CD95 and CD27 were used to sort naive, central memory, regulatory and stem cell-like memory CD4+ T cells. Every sorted population had a purity above 95%. PBMCs were isolated right away by Lymphoprep density gradient centrifugation and were stained directly, without culture. Samples were stained and sorted in pairs, with one healthy donor and one patient per experiment, so that batch effects were minimized.

Sequenced: naive CD4+ T cells from blood. The cell subset or site label, read with the paper, signifies: true naive CD4+ T cells. The sequence was obtained from a man between 18 and 35 years old in good health. The rearranged segments are TRBV21-1 and TRBJ2-1; TRBD2 was called by the table and not checked on the DNA. TRBV21-1 is a listed pseudogene. In nucleotides, the sequence is TGTGCCAGCAGCAATACTAGCGGGGTATACAATGAGCAGTTCTTC. Translated, this gives CASSNTSGVYNEQFF.